Listed below are T cell receptor beta chains from one sample, sequenced in a study of cytomegalovirus exposure and HLA in healthy donors. This table comes from immunoSEQ multiplex PCR, and its TCRdb copy is limited to in-frame clones, with some not included. Of more than 100,000 clones in the sample, over 80% were seen once. Sequencing input: PBMCs. The receptors derive from a middle-aged man in good health and CMV-seronegative. CDR3s include the opening cysteine and the closing phenylalanine or tryptophan. Each record gives: V gene, CDR3 protein.

V: TRBV19
CDR3: CASTLREGETQYF

V: TRBV7-9
CDR3: CASSSYRGSNQPQHF

V: TRBV27
CDR3: CASSPDRESTTEAFF

V: TRBV10-3
CDR3: CAISEAGQELSYEQYF

V: TRBV6-5
CDR3: CASRVPGETYGYTF

V: TRBV5-1
CDR3: CASSFTSGGEQFF

V: TRBV10-3
CDR3: CAISPEQGRVGELFF

V: TRBV4-3
CDR3: CASSQTRTGRPNGYTF

V: TRBV19
CDR3: CASGASSWAQHF

V: TRBV6-1
CDR3: CASSSLAGYTDTQYF

V: TRBV5-1
CDR3: CASSRELTANTEAFF

V: TRBV9
CDR3: CASSSGTGGGSYGYTF

V: TRBV2
CDR3: CASSEVQAGLGEFF

V: TRBV18
CDR3: CASSPPAGSGNTIYF

V: TRBV15
CDR3: CATSIPGQGPNYGYTF

V: TRBV21-1
CDR3: CASSKETGVREKKFREQYF

V: TRBV30
CDR3: CAWASGGDYGYTF

V: TRBV7-3
CDR3: CASSFPLAGSDTGELFF

V: TRBV4-3
CDR3: CASSQGGGLGDGYTF

V: TRBV29-1
CDR3: CSVGLSGATYEQYF

V: TRBV9
CDR3: CASSRLGLIPSTDTQYF

V: TRBV19
CDR3: CASSMRLAGGSTDTQYF

V: TRBV29-1
CDR3: CSVRGGGGYTF

V: TRBV28
CDR3: CASSAPRTATNEKLFF

V: TRBV7-2
CDR3: CASSSPGGFTEAFF

V: TRBV2
CDR3: CARGLAGQGPQHF

V: TRBV27
CDR3: CASSLGSSGSGETQYF

V: TRBV9
CDR3: CASSVQDRQPQHF

V: TRBV7-3
CDR3: CASSLRGLSPVFGYTF

V: TRBV7-9
CDR3: CASSFAGTENSPLHF

V: TRBV28
CDR3: CASLRQGGRNQPQHF

V: TRBV19
CDR3: CASTGGSGSYEQYF

V: TRBV7-8
CDR3: CASSLRGTEAFF

V: TRBV29-1
CDR3: CSVAGGRGETQYF

V: TRBV11-2
CDR3: CASSLASGYNEQFF

V: TRBV5-4
CDR3: CASSLESTGIRGTGELFF

V: TRBV4-2
CDR3: CASSQLRSREQFF

V: TRBV27
CDR3: CASSLRTGIPETQYF

V: TRBV7-3
CDR3: CASSLSPRQVSGANVLTF

V: TRBV27
CDR3: CASSLARGSYNEQFF

V: TRBV2
CDR3: CASSGRTAGEKLFF

V: TRBV27
CDR3: CASRFTGANVLTF